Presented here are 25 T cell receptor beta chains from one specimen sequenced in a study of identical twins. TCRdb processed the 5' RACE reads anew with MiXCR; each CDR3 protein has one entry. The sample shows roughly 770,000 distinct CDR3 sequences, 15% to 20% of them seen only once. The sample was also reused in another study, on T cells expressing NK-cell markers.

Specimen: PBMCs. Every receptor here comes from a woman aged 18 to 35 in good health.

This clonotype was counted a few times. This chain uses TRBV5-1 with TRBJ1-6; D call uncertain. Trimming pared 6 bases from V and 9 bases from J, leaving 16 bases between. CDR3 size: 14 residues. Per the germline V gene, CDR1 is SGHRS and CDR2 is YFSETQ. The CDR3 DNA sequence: TGCGCCAGCACTGTGGGAAGTGTGGGTTCACCCCTCCACTTT. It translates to CASTVGSVGSPLHF.

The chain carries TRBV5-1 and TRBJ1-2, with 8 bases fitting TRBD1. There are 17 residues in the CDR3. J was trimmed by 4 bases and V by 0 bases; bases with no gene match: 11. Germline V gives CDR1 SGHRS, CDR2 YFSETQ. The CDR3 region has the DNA TGCGCCAGCAGCTTGGGGATGTCCAGGGGGCGCAGCTATGGCTACACCTTC. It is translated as CASSLGMSRGRSYGYTF.

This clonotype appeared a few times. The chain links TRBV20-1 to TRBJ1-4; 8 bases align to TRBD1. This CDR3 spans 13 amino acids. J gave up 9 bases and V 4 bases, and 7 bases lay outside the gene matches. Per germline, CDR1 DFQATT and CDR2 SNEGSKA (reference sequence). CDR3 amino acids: CSATRGLDKKLFF. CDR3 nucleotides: TGCAGTGCTACCAGGGGGCTGGATAAAAAACTGTTTTTT.

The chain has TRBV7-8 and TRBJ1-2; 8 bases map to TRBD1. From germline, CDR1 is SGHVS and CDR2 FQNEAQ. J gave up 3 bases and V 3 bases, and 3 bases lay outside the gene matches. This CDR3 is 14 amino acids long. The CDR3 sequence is CASSFLTGDYGYTF. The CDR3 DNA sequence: TGTGCCAGCAGCTTCTTGACAGGGGACTATGGCTACACCTTC.

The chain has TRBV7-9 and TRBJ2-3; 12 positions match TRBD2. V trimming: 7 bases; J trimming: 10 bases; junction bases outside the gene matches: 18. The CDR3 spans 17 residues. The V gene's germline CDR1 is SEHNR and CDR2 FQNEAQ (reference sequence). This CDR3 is CASNFPARLAGGPSQYF. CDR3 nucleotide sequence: TGTGCCAGCAACTTCCCCGCACGGCTAGCGGGGGGGCCATCGCAGTATTTT. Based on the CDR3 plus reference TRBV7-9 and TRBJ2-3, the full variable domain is DTGVSQNPRHKITKRGQNVTFRCDPISEHNRLYWYRQTLGQGPEFLTYFQNEAQLEKSRLLSDRFSAERPKGSFSTLEIQRTEQGDSAMYLCASNFPARLAGGPSQYFGPGTRLTVL.

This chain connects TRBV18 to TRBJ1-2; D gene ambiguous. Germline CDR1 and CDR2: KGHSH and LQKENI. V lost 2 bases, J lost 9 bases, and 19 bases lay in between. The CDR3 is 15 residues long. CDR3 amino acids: CASSPVAEDIWSYTF. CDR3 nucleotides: TGTGCCAGCTCACCAGTTGCTGAAGATATATGGAGCTACACCTTC.

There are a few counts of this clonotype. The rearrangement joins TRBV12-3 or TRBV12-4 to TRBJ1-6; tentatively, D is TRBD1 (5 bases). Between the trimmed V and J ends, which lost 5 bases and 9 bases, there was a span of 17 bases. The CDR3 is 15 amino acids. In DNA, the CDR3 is TGTGCCAGCAGTCCCGCTCCAACTGGGGGTTCACCCCTCCACTTT. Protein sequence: CASSPAPTGGSPLHF.

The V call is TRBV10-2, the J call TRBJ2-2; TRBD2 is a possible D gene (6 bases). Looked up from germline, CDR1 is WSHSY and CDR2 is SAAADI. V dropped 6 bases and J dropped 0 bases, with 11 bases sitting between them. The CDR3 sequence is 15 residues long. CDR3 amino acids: CASSVAAANTGELFF. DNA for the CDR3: TGCGCCAGCAGCGTAGCGGCCGCGAACACCGGGGAGCTGTTTTTT.

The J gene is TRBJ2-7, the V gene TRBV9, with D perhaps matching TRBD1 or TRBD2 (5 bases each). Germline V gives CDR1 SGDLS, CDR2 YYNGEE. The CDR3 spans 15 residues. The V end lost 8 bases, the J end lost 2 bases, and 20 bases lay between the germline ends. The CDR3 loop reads CASGGDSQGPYEQYF. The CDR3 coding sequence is TGTGCCAGTGGGGGAGACAGCCAGGGTCCCTACGAGCAGTACTTC.

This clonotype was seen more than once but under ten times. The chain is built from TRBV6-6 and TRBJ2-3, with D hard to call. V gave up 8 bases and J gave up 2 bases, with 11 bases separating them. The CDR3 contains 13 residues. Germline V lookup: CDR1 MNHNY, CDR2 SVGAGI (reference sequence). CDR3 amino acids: CASGMEPTDTQYF. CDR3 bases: TGTGCCAGCGGGATGGAACCCACAGATACGCAGTATTTT.

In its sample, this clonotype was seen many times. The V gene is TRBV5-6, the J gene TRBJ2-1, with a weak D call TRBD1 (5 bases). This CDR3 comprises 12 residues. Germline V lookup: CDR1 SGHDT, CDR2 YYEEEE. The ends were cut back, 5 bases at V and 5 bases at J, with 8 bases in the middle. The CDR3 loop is CASSKQDNEQFF. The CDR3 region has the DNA TGTGCCAGCAGTAAACAGGACAATGAGCAGTTCTTC.

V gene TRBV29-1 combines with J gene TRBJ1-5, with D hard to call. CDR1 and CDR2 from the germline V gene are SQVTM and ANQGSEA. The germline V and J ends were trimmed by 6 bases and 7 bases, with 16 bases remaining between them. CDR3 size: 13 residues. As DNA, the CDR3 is TGCAGCGTAGCCGGGCCTCGAGGCCAGCCCCAGCATTTT. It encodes CSVAGPRGQPQHF.

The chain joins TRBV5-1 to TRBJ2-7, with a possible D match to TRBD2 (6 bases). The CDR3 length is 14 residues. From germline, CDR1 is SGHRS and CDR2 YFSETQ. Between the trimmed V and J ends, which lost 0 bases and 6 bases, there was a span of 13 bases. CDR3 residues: CASSLDGAGPEQYF. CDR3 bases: TGCGCCAGCAGCTTGGACGGGGCGGGGCCCGAGCAGTACTTC.

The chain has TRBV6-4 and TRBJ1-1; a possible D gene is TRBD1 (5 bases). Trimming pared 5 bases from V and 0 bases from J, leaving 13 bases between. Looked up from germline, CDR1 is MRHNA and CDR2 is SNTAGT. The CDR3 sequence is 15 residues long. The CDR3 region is CASSYHQGVNTEAFF. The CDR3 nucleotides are TGTGCCAGCAGTTACCATCAAGGGGTGAACACTGAAGCTTTCTTT.

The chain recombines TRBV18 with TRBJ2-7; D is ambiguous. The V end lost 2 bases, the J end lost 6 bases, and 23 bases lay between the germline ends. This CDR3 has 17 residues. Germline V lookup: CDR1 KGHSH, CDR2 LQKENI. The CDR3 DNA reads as TGTGCCAGCTCACCAGTCTATGATCAAAGGTGGGGAAGCGAGCAGTACTTC. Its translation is CASSPVYDQRWGSEQYF.

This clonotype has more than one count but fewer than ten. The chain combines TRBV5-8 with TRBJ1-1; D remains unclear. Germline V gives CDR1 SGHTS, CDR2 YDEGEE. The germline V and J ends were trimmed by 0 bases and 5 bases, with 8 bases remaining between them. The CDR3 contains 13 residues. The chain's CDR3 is CASSLDLETEAFF. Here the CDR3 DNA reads TGTGCCAGCAGCTTGGACCTGGAGACTGAAGCTTTCTTT. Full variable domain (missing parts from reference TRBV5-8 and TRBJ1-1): EAGVTQSPTHLIKTRGQQATLRCSPISGHTSVYWYQQALGLGLQFLLWYDEGEERNRGNFPPRFSGRQFPNYSSELNVNALELEDSALYLCASSLDLETEAFFGQGTRLTVV.

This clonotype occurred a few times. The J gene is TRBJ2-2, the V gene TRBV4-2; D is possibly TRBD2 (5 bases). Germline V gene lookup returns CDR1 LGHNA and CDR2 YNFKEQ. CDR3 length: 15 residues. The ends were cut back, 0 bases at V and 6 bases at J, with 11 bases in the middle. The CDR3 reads CASSQDGLAPGELFF. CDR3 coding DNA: TGTGCCAGCAGCCAAGATGGGCTAGCCCCCGGGGAGCTGTTTTTT.

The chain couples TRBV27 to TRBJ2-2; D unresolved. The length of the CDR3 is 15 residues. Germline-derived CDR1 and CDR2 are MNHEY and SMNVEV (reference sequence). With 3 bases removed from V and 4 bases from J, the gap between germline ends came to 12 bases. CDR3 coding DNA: TGTGCCAGCAGTTTTGGTCGCGCGAGCACCGGGGAGCTGTTTTTT. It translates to CASSFGRASTGELFF.

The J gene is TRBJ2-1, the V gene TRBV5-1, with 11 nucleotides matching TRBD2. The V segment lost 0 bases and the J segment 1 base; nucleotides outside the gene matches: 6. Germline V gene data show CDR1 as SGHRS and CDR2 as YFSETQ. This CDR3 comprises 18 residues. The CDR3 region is CASSLGTSGGKSYNEQFF. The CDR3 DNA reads TGCGCCAGCAGCTTGGGAACTAGCGGGGGAAAGTCCTACAATGAGCAGTTCTTC.

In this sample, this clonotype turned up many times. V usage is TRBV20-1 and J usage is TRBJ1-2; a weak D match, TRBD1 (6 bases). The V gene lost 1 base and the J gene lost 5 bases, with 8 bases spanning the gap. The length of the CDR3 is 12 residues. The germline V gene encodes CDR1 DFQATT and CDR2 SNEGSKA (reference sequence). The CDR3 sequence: CSARVGGYGYTF. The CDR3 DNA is TGCAGTGCTAGAGTAGGGGGGTATGGCTACACCTTC.

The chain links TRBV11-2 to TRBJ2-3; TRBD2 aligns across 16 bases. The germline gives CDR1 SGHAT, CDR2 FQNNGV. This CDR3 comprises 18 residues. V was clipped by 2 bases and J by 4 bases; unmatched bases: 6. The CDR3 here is CASSLMVGLAGGADTQYF. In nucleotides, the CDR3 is TGTGCCAGCAGCTTAATGGTGGGACTAGCGGGAGGGGCAGATACGCAGTATTTT.

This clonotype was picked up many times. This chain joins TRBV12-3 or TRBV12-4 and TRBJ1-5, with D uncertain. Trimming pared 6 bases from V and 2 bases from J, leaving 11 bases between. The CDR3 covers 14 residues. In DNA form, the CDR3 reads TGTGCCAGCAGATCGCCCGTTGGCAATCAGCCCCAGCATTTT. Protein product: CASRSPVGNQPQHF.

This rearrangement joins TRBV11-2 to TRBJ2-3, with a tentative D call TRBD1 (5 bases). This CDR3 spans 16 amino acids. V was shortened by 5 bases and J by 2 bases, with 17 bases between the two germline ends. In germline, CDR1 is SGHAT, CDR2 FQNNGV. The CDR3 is CASSPADRILTDTQYF. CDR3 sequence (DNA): TGTGCCAGCAGCCCCGCCGACAGAATTCTCACAGATACGCAGTATTTT.

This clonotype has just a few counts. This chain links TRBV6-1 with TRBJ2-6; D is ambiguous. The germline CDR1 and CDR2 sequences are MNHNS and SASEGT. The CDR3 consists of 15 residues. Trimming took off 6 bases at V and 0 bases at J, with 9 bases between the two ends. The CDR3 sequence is CASRGTSSGANVLTF. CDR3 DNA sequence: TGTGCCAGCAGGGGTACAAGCTCTGGGGCCAACGTCCTGACTTTC.

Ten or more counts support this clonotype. CDR3 loop: CASSAGAEAFF. CDR3 bases: TGCGCCAGCAGCGCGGGAGCTGAAGCTTTCTTT. V gene TRBV5-1 combines with J gene TRBJ1-1; D call uncertain. The germline gives CDR1 SGHRS, CDR2 YFSETQ. There are 11 residues in the CDR3. Trimming cost V 4 bases and J 6 bases, with 7 bases left between them. Combining the CDR3 with reference TRBV5-1 and TRBJ1-1 gives the whole variable domain KAGVTQTPRYLIKTRGQQVTLSCSPISGHRSVSWYQQTPGQGLQFLFEYFSETQRNKGNFPGRFSGRQFSNSRSEMNVSTLELGDSALYLCASSAGAEAFFGQGTRLTVV.